The 13 T cell receptor beta chains in this list originate from one sample, sequenced in a study of T cells in women clearing cervical HPV infection. TCRdb's copy holds only in-frame clones and misses some; the assay was immunoSEQ multiplex PCR. There are 45,000 to 50,000 clones in the sample, with roughly 36% held by the top ten. Sequenced sample: blood buffy coat. These receptors all come from a woman between 18 and 70 years old with a cervical HPV16 infection that either progressed to CIN3+ or cleared (not recorded which).

A note on this clone: The read ends 3 residues shy of where the CDR3 ends; the end is completed using the germline J gene. The rearrangement uses TRBV5-1 and TRBJ1-4; no reliable D call. The CDR3 is 15 residues long. Germline CDR1 and CDR2: SGHRS and YFSETQ. This chain's CDR3 is CASSPFTGSVSQLFF. The CDR3 DNA, read in part, is TGCGCCAGCAGCCCATTCACCGGGTCAGTGTCCCAA.

Notes on this clone: Sequencing ends 3 residues short of the CDR3 end; the germline J gene provides the rest. The chain is built from TRBV19 and TRBJ1-5; weak D call: TRBD1 (6 bases). CDR3 length: 14 residues. Trimming removed 8 bases at V and 9 bases at J, with 20 bases between. Germline V gives CDR1 LNHDA, CDR2 SQIVND (reference sequence). The CDR3 loop reads CASGTGTRVGPQHF. The sequenced part of the CDR3 DNA is TGTGCCAGTGGTACCGGGACAAGGGTCGGGCCC.

Worth noting for this clone: The CDR3 end is not reached by the read, which stops 3 residues before it; the germline J gene fills it in. V gene TRBV7-9 combines with J gene TRBJ2-7, with D tentatively TRBD1 (6 bases). Trimming took off 3 bases at V and 0 bases at J, with 12 bases between the two ends. Germline V CDR1 and CDR2: SEHNR, FQNEAQ (reference sequence). This CDR3 has 15 amino acids. The sequenced CDR3 bases are TGTGCCAGCAGCTTGGGTGGGGACAACTCCTACGAG. Translation gives CASSLGGDNSYE. The CDR3 reads in full as CASSLGGDNSYEQYF.

About this clone itself: Germline and junction disagree at one end, which may indicate a read error. The CDR3 is cut off 3 residues early in the read; its end comes from the germline J gene. This sequence joins TRBV7-7 and TRBJ1-5; no firm D call. The germline V gene encodes CDR1 SSHAT and CDR2 FNYEAQ (reference sequence). The CDR3 length is 13 residues. CDR3 residues: CASSSVLGQPQHF. CDR3 bases read: TGTGCTAGCAGCTCTGTACTAGGTCAGCCC. The variable domain in full, with the rest retrieved from reference TRBV7-7 and TRBJ1-5, is GAGVSQSPRYKVTKRGQDVTLRCDPISSHATLYWYQQALGQGPEFLTYFNYEAQPDKSGLPSDRFSAERPEGSISTLTIQRTEQRDSAMYRCASSSVLGQPQHFGDGTRLSIL.

With regard to this clone: The read comes to an end 3 residues before the CDR3 does, leaving the germline J gene to fill in the end. This chain links TRBV2 with TRBJ1-2, with a weak D call TRBD1 (6 bases). Looked up from germline, CDR1 is SNHLY and CDR2 is FYNNEI. This CDR3 is 13 amino acids long. CDR3 protein: CASSVTGMETYTF. The CDR3 DNA, read in part, is TGTGCCAGCAGTGTAACAGGGATGGAGACC.

Comment on this clone: From the germline J gene comes the end of the CDR3, since the read stops 3 residues before it. The chain employs TRBV7-3 and TRBJ2-3; the match to TRBD2 covers 9 bases. V lost 3 bases, J lost 2 bases, and 6 bases stayed unmatched. Germline V gene data show CDR1 as SGHTA and CDR2 as FQGTGA. The length of the CDR3 is 16 residues. CDR3 residues: CASSFGTSGPTDTQYF. The CDR3 DNA, read in part, is TGTGCCAGCAGCTTTGGCACTAGCGGGCCCACAGATACG.

Comment on this clone: The CDR3 end falls 3 residues outside the read, so it is completed with the germline J gene. This sequence joins TRBV11-3 and TRBJ2-5; 9 bases map to TRBD1. The germline CDR1 and CDR2 sequences are SGHNT and YENEEA. J gave up 5 bases and V 5 bases, and 9 bases lay outside the gene matches. The CDR3 length is 15 residues. The sequenced part of the CDR3 DNA is TGTGCCAGCAGCCCCGGGACAGGGAAGATGGAGACC. Translation: CASSPGTGKMET. In full, the CDR3 reads CASSPGTGKMETQYF.

Concerning this clone: With the read ending 3 residues before the CDR3 end, the germline J gene is used to fill in that end. J is TRBJ1-1 and V is TRBV7-2, with D possibly TRBD1 on 6 matching bases. The germline V and J ends were trimmed by 2 bases and 3 bases, with 10 bases remaining between them. Germline V lookup: CDR1 SGHTA, CDR2 FQGNSA. The CDR3 runs to 14 residues. CDR3 sequence reads: CASSLYRVDTEAFF. CDR3 bases read: TGTGCCAGCAGCTTATACAGGGTGGACACTGAA.

Details on this clone: Sequencing ends 3 residues short of the CDR3 end; the germline J gene provides the rest. The J gene is TRBJ2-1, the V gene TRBV19, with no clear D. The CDR3 spans 12 residues. Germline V gives CDR1 LNHDA, CDR2 SQIVND (reference sequence). With 3 bases removed from V and 9 bases from J, the gap between germline ends came to 9 bases. CDR3 bases read: TGTGCCAGTAGTATTAGCTCGGGTGAG. Protein: CASSISSGE. The CDR3 as a whole reads CASSISSGEQFF.

Concerning this clone itself: Coverage ceases 3 residues before the CDR3 finishes, and the germline J gene fills in the end. The chain joins TRBV5-1 to TRBJ1-2; D is unresolved. Trimming cost V 3 bases and J 0 bases, with 6 bases left between them. This CDR3 contains 13 residues. CDR1 SGHRS and CDR2 YFSETQ come from the germline V gene. The CDR3 DNA, read in part, is TGCGCCAGCAGCTCACAGACTAACTATGGC. This gives the protein CASSSQTNYG. The full-length CDR3 reads as CASSSQTNYGYTF.

In the case of this clone: Read sequence stops 3 residues before the CDR3 end, and the germline J gene provides the missing end. The chain combines TRBV7-8 with TRBJ1-2; D is unclear. This CDR3 region has 15 residues. The germline gives CDR1 SGHVS, CDR2 FQNEAQ. Trimming removed 5 bases at V and 0 bases at J, with 13 bases between. The CDR3 spells CASSPEASANYGYTF. CDR3 DNA (partial): TGTGCCAGCAGCCCTGAAGCCTCCGCTAACTATGGC.

The CDR3 bases that were read are TGCAGTGCTAGGCTACTGGGTACTAGCGATGCGGTTGAG. Protein product: CSARLLGTSDAVE. From start to end, the CDR3 is CSARLLGTSDAVEQFF. The chain uses TRBV20-1 and TRBJ2-1; 7 positions match TRBD2. The missing CDR3 end, 3 residues past where the read stops, is filled in from the germline J gene. With 3 bases clipped from V and 9 bases from J, the junction kept 17 bases outside the gene matches. CDR1 is DFQATT and CDR2 is SNEGSKA in the germline V gene (reference sequence). The CDR3 loop spans 16 amino acids.

Remarks on this clone: Read coverage stops 3 residues before the CDR3 terminus; the germline J gene supplies the remainder. The chain recombines TRBV5-1 with TRBJ2-5, with 8 bases identical to TRBD2. Germline CDR1 SGHRS, CDR2 YFSETQ. With V trimmed by 0 bases and J by 2 bases, 6 bases remained unmatched. There are 16 residues in the CDR3. This CDR3 is CASSLEWSGGQETQYF. The sequenced CDR3 bases are TGCGCCAGCAGCTTGGAGTGGAGCGGGGGACAAGAGACC.